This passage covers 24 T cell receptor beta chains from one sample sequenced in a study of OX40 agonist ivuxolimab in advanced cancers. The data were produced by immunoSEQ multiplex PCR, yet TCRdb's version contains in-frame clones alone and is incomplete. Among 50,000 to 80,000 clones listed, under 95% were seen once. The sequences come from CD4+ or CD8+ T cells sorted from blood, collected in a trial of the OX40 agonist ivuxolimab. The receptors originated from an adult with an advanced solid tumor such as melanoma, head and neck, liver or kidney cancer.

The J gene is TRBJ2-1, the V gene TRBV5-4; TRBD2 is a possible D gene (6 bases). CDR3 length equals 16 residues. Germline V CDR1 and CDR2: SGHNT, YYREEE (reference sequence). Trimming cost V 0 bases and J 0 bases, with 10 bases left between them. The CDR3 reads CASSLAAGRSYNEQFF. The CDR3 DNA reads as TGTGCCAGCAGCTTGGCTGCGGGGCGCTCCTACAATGAGCAGTTCTTC.

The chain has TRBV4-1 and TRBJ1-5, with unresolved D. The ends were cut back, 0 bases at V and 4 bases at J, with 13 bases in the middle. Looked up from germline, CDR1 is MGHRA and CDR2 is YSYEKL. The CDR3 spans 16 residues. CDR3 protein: CASSQDLAASNQPQHF. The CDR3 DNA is TGCGCCAGCAGCCAAGATCTGGCAGCATCAAATCAGCCCCAGCATTTT.

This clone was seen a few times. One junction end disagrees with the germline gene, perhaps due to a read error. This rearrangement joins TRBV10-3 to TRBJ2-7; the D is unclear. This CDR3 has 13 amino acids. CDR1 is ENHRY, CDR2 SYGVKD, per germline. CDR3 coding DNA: TGTGCCAGCAGTGATGCCCTCTCCTACGAGCAGTACTTC. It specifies CASSDALSYEQYF.

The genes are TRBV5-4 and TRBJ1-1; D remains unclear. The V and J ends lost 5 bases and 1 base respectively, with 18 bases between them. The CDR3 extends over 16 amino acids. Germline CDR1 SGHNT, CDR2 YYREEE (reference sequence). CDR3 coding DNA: TGTGCCAGCAGAGTGAAGGGTTCGCAGTCGAACACTGAAGCTTTCTTT. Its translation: CASRVKGSQSNTEAFF.

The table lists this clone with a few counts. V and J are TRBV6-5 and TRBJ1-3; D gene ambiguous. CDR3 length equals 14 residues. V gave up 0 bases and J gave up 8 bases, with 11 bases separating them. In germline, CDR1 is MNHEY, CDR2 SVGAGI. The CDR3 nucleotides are TGTGCCAGCAGTTACTCATTAGGTGGCTACACCATATATTTT. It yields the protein CASSYSLGGYTIYF.

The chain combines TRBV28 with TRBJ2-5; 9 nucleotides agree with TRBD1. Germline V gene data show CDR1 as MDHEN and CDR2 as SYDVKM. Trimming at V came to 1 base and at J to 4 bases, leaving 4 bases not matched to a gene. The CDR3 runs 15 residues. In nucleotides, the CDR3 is TGTGCCAGCAGTTTATCGGGACAGGGTGTAGAGACCCAGTACTTC. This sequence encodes CASSLSGQGVETQYF.

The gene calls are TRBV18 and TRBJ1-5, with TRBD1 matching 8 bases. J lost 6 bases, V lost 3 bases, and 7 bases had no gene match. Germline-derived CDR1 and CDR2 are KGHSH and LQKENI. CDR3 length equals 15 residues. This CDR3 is CASSPGQGASQPQHF. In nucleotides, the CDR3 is TGTGCCAGCTCACCGGGCCAGGGGGCGAGTCAGCCCCAGCATTTT.

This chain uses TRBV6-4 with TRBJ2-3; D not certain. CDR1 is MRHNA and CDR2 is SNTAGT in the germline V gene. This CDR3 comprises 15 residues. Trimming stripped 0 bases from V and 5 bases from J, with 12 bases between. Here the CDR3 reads CASSDSNGPRDTQYF. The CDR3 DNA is TGTGCCAGCAGTGACTCGAACGGGCCCCGAGATACGCAGTATTTT.

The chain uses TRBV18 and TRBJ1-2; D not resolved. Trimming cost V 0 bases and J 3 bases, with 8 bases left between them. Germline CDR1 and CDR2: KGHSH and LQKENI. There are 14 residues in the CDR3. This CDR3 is CASSPPGLDYGYTF. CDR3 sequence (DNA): TGTGCCAGCTCACCACCAGGGCTCGACTATGGCTACACCTTC.

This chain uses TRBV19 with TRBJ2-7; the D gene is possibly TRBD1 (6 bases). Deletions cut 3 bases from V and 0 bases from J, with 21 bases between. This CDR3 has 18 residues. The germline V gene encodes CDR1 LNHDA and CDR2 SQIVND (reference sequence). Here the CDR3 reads CASSIAGQTGASSYEQYF. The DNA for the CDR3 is TGTGCCAGTAGTATCGCCGGTCAGACAGGCGCAAGCTCCTACGAGCAGTACTTC. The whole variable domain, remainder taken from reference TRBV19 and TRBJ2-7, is DGGITQSPKYLFRKEGQNVTLSCEQNLNHDAMYWYRQDPGQGLRLIYYSQIVNDFQKGDIAEGYSVSREKKESFPLTVTSAQKNPTAFYLCASSIAGQTGASSYEQYFGPGTRLTVT.

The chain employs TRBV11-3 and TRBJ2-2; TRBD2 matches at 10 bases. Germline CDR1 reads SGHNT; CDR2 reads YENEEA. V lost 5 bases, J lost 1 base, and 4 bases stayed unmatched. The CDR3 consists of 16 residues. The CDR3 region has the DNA TGTGCCAGCAGCCCTGGACTAGCGGAGAACACCGGGGAGCTGTTTTTT. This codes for CASSPGLAENTGELFF.

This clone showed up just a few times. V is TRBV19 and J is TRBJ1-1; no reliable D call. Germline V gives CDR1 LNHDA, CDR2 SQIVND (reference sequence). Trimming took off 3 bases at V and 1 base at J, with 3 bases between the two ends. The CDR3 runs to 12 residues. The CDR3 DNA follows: TGTGCCAGTAGTATGCGGAACACTGAAGCTTTCTTT. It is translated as CASSMRNTEAFF.

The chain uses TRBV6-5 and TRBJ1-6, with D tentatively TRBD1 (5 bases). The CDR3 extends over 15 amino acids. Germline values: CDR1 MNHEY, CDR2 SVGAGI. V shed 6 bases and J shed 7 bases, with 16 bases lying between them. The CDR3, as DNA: TGTGCCAGCAGCCCCGGGACGACCAAAAATTCACCCCTCCACTTT. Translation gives CASSPGTTKNSPLHF.

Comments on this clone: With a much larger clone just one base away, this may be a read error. DNA of the CDR3: TGTGCCGGCAGTGATCGAGCGGGAGAGGGGACAGATACGCAGTATTTT. This encodes CAGSDRAGEGTDTQYF. The V and J genes are TRBV2 and TRBJ2-3, with 8 bases that match TRBD2. CDR3 length: 16 amino acids. Per the germline V gene, CDR1 is SNHLY and CDR2 is FYNNEI.

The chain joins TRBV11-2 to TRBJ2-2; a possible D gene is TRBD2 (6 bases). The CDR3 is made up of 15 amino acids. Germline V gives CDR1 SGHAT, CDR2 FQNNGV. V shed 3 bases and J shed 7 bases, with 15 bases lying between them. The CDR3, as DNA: TGTGCCAGCAGCTTTTCTGCTATGGAGGGCGGGGAGCTGTTTTTT. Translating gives CASSFSAMEGGELFF.

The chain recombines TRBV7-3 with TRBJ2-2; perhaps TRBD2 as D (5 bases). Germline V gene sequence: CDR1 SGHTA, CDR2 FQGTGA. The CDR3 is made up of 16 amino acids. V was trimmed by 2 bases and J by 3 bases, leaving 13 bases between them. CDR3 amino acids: CASSLVGNPHTGELFF. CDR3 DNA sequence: TGTGCCAGCAGCTTAGTCGGGAATCCCCACACCGGGGAGCTGTTTTTT.

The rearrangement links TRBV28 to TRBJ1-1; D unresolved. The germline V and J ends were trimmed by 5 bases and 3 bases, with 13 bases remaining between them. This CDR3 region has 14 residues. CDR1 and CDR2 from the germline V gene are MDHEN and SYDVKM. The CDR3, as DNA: TGTGCCAGCAGTAGTGTGTCGAGGGACACTGAAGCTTTCTTT. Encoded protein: CASSSVSRDTEAFF.

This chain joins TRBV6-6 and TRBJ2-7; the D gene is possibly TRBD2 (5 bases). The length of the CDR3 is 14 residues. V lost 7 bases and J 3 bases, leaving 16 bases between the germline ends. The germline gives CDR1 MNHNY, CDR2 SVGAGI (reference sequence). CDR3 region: CASTVSARDYEQYF. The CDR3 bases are TGTGCCAGCACCGTTAGCGCGAGAGACTACGAGCAGTACTTC.

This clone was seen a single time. In DNA, the CDR3 is TGCGCCAGCAGTGTTAGGCAGGGCGGGACCCAGTACTTC. Its translation is CASSVRQGGTQYF. The V call is TRBV10-1, the J call TRBJ2-5; D is possibly TRBD1 (5 bases). CDR1 WNHNN and CDR2 SYGVQD come from the germline V gene (reference sequence). The CDR3 runs to 13 residues. Trimming took 4 bases from V and 7 from J, leaving 13 bases between them.

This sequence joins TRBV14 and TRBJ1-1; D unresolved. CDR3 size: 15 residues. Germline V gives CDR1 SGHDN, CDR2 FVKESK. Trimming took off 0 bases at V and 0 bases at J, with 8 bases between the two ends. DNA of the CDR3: TGTGCCAGCAGCCAAGAAACAGCCCTGAACACTGAAGCTTTCTTT. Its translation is CASSQETALNTEAFF.

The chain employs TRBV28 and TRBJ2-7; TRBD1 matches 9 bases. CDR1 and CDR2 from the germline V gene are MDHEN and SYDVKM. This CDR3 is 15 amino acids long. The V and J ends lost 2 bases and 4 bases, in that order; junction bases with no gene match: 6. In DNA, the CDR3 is TGTGCCAGCAGTTTACATGGGACAGGGACGTACGAGCAGTACTTC. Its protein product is CASSLHGTGTYEQYF. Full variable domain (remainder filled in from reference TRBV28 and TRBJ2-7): DVKVTQSSRYLVKRTGEKVFLECVQDMDHENMFWYRQDPGLGLRLIYFSYDVKMKEKGDIPEGYSVSREKKERFSLILESASTNQTSMYLCASSLHGTGTYEQYFGPGTRLTVT.

In nucleotides, the CDR3 is TGTGCCAGCAGTGAAGCGCTTTTTGGGCTAGCGGGAGTTGGAGATACGCAGTATTTT. Encoded protein: CASSEALFGLAGVGDTQYF. The chain is built from TRBV2 and TRBJ2-3; 10 bases fit TRBD2. The J segment lost 5 bases and the V segment lost 0 bases, leaving 14 bases of the junction unmatched. This CDR3 is 19 amino acids long. Germline values: CDR1 SNHLY, CDR2 FYNNEI.

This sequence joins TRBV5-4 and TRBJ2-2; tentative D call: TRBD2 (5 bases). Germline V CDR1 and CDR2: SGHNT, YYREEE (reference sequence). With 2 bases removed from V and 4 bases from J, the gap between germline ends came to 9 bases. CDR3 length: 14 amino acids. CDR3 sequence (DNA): TGTGCCAGCAGCTTAGTCGGGGTCACCGGGGAGCTGTTTTTT. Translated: CASSLVGVTGELFF.

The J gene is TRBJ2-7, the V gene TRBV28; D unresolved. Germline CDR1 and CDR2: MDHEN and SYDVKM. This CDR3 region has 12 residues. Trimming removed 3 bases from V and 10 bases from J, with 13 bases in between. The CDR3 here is CASSFSRPHQYF. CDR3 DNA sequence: TGTGCCAGCAGTTTTTCCCGACCCCACCAGTACTTC.